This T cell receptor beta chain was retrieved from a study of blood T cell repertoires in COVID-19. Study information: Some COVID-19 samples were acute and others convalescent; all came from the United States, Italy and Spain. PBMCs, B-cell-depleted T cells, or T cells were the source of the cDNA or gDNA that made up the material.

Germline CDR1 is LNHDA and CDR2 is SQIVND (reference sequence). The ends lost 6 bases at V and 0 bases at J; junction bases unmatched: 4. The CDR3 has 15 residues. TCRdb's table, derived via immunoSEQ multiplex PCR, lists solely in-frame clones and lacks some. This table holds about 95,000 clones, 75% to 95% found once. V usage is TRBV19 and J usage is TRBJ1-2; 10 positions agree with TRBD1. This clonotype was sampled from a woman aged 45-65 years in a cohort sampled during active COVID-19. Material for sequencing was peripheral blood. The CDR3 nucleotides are TGTGCCAGTAGGGGGACAGGGGAAGCTAACTATGGCTACACCTTC. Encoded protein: CASRGTGEANYGYTF.